One sample yielded the 28 T cell receptor beta chains listed below, sequenced in a study of blood T cell repertoires in COVID-19. Here immunoSEQ multiplex PCR was the method, and the copy in TCRdb shows in-frame clones only, minus some. The sample carries about 180,000 clones, less than 90% recorded once. Sequenced input: peripheral blood. These receptors originate from a woman between 65 and 79 years old with COVID-19, enrolled during active disease.

This sequence joins TRBV2 and TRBJ2-5; possibly TRBD1 for D (6 bases). V gave up 6 bases and J gave up 5 bases, with 10 bases separating them. The CDR3 contains 12 residues. CDR1 is SNHLY and CDR2 is FYNNEI in the germline V gene. The CDR3 reads CASRPDRETQYF. Here the CDR3 DNA reads TGTGCCAGCAGACCCGACAGGGAGACCCAGTACTTC. The full variable domain, with the rest looked up from reference TRBV2 and TRBJ2-5, is EPEVTQTPSHQVTQMGQEVILRCVPISNHLYFYWYRQILGQKVEFLVSFYNNEISEKSEIFDDQFSVERPDGSNFTLKIRSTKLEDSAMYFCASRPDRETQYFGPGTRLLVL.

This chain links TRBV19 with TRBJ2-7; perhaps TRBD2 as D (6 bases). V was cut by 6 bases and J by 0 bases, with 15 bases left in between. The CDR3 runs to 15 residues. CDR1 LNHDA and CDR2 SQIVND come from the germline V gene (reference sequence). DNA for the CDR3: TGTGCCAGTAGCCGACCGGGAGCTAGCTCCTACGAGCAGTACTTC. This encodes CASSRPGASSYEQYF.

This clone was detected a few times. The chain couples TRBV7-2 to TRBJ2-3; 9 bases are shared with TRBD1. V was clipped by 5 bases and J by 8 bases; unmatched bases: 8. Germline values: CDR1 SGHTA, CDR2 FQGNSA. The CDR3 contains 14 residues. The CDR3, as DNA: TGTGCCAGCAGCCCACCGGGACAGGGTGCTACGCAGTATTTT. It encodes CASSPPGQGATQYF.

This clone was detected once. The chain links TRBV4-1 to TRBJ1-2; 10 nucleotides line up with TRBD1. With V trimmed by 6 bases and J by 4 bases, 8 bases remained unmatched. The CDR3 has 15 amino acids. Looked up from germline, CDR1 is MGHRA and CDR2 is YSYEKL. The CDR3: CASRIGQGDGYGYTF. The CDR3 coding sequence is TGCGCCAGCAGAATCGGACAGGGGGATGGCTATGGCTACACCTTC.

A single count supports this clone. The chain combines TRBV5-4 with TRBJ2-6; D perhaps matches TRBD1 (6 bases). Between the trimmed V and J ends, which lost 4 bases and 1 base, there was a span of 18 bases. Germline assignment: CDR1 SGHNT and CDR2 YYREEE (reference sequence). CDR3 size: 18 residues. CDR3 nucleotides: TGTGCCAGCAGCAGTCGGGACACCGGGCCTTCTGGGGCCAACGTCCTGACTTTC. This sequence encodes CASSSRDTGPSGANVLTF.

The chain recombines TRBV7-2 with TRBJ2-3; TRBD2 matches 11 bases. The V gene's germline CDR1 is SGHTA and CDR2 FQGNSA. The J segment lost 5 bases and the V segment lost 5 bases, leaving 9 bases of the junction unmatched. There are 16 residues in the CDR3. The chain's CDR3 is CASSQGLAARVDTQYF. DNA for the CDR3: TGTGCCAGCAGCCAGGGACTAGCGGCCCGGGTAGATACGCAGTATTTT.

A few counts support this clone. The rearrangement joins TRBV6-5 to TRBJ1-1, with a weak D call TRBD1 (6 bases). Between the trimmed V and J ends, which lost 6 bases and 3 bases, there was a span of 11 bases. The germline CDR1 and CDR2 sequences are MNHEY and SVGAGI. The CDR3 length is 13 residues. The CDR3 protein is CASRGTGYTEAFF. As DNA, the CDR3 is TGTGCCAGCAGGGGTACAGGGTACACTGAAGCTTTCTTT.

This sequence joins TRBV27 and TRBJ2-1, with 10 bases that match TRBD1. The CDR3 sequence is 14 residues long. Germline V gene data show CDR1 as MNHEY and CDR2 as SMNVEV (reference sequence). Losses at the gene ends were 6 bases for V and 5 bases for J; bases not matched to a gene: 4. In DNA form, the CDR3 reads TGTGCCAGCAGGCGGACAGGGGGTAACAATGAGCAGTTCTTC. Translated: CASRRTGGNNEQFF.

The table lists this clone with a count of one. The rearrangement joins TRBV27 to TRBJ1-2; D uncertain. Trimming stripped 5 bases from V and 4 bases from J, with 11 bases between. The CDR3 totals 13 residues. CDR1 is MNHEY, CDR2 SMNVEV, per germline (reference sequence). CDR3 region: CASSTSRGYGYTF. CDR3 nucleotides: TGTGCCAGCAGTACCTCCCGGGGCTATGGCTACACCTTC.

This rearrangement joins TRBV27 to TRBJ1-4, with unresolved D. CDR1 and CDR2 (germline): MNHEY, SMNVEV (reference sequence). The CDR3 loop spans 15 amino acids. The V gene lost 2 bases and the J gene lost 4 bases, with 11 bases spanning the gap. The CDR3 loop is CASSLSLGHNEKLFF. CDR3 DNA sequence: TGTGCCAGCAGTTTAAGTCTAGGTCATAATGAAAAACTGTTTTTT.

J is TRBJ2-4 and V is TRBV28; 8 bases align to TRBD1. With 6 bases clipped from V and 4 bases from J, the junction kept 5 bases outside the gene matches. Germline CDR1 and CDR2: MDHEN and SYDVKM. CDR3 size: 14 residues. CDR3 loop: CASSIRQGKNIQYF. Written as DNA, the CDR3 is TGTGCCAGCAGCATCAGACAGGGGAAAAACATTCAGTACTTC.

V usage is TRBV28 and J usage is TRBJ2-7; D possibly corresponds to TRBD1 (6 bases). The CDR3 spans 18 residues. Germline loops: CDR1 MDHEN, CDR2 SYDVKM. V lost 5 bases and J lost 2, with 25 bases in between. The CDR3 loop is CASSPLRGRGYSPYEQYF. The DNA of the CDR3 is TGTGCCAGCAGTCCACTCCGGGGAAGGGGGTATTCCCCCTACGAGCAGTACTTC.

V gene TRBV5-5 combines with J gene TRBJ1-3; D not resolved. The germline V gene encodes CDR1 SGHKS and CDR2 YYEKEE (reference sequence). The CDR3 sequence is 13 residues long. Trimming removed 1 base from V and 9 bases from J, with 11 bases in between. The CDR3 sequence is CASSLTRPGTIYF. CDR3 DNA sequence: TGTGCCAGCAGCTTGACCCGTCCGGGCACCATATATTTT.

The rearrangement links TRBV18 to TRBJ1-3, with a weak D call TRBD1 (6 bases). The ends were cut back, 1 base at V and 2 bases at J, with 6 bases in the middle. The germline gives CDR1 KGHSH, CDR2 LQKENI. The CDR3 covers 14 residues. The CDR3 protein is CASSPQGAGNTIYF. DNA of the CDR3: TGTGCCAGCTCACCACAGGGGGCTGGAAACACCATATATTTT.

This sequence joins TRBV27 and TRBJ2-1; maybe TRBD1 (6 bases). The CDR3 runs to 19 residues. The germline CDR1 and CDR2 sequences are MNHEY and SMNVEV (reference sequence). Trimming left V 2 bases short and J 0 bases short, with 20 bases between. The CDR3 DNA sequence: TGTGCCAGCAGTTTAGCCCTCGGCAGGGGCCGGACCTCCTACAATGAGCAGTTCTTC. Translating it yields CASSLALGRGRTSYNEQFF.

This clone was observed a few times. This sample also contains other DNA sequences that code for the same CDR3. The rearrangement uses TRBV7-2 and TRBJ1-2; the match to TRBD1 covers 7 bases. V trimming: 5 bases; J trimming: 4 bases; junction bases outside the gene matches: 4. The CDR3 is 13 residues long. Germline V gives CDR1 SGHTA, CDR2 FQGNSA. In DNA, the CDR3 is TGTGCCAGCAGCAGGGGACAGCTCTATGGCTACACCTTC. It translates to CASSRGQLYGYTF. Full variable domain (outside the CDR3, taken from reference TRBV7-2 and TRBJ1-2): GAGVSQSPSNKVTEKGKDVELRCDPISGHTALYWYRQSLGQGLEFLIYFQGNSAPDKSGLPSDRFSAERTGGSVSTLTIQRTQQEDSAVYLCASSRGQLYGYTFGSGTRLTVV.

The chain links TRBV2 to TRBJ2-7; 8 nucleotides agree with TRBD2. CDR3 length: 15 residues. Germline CDR1 SNHLY, CDR2 FYNNEI. V lost 6 bases and J lost 3; bases outside the gene matches: 10. The CDR3 region has the DNA TGTGCCAGCAGCGGAACTAGCGGAGTTCGCTACGAGCAGTACTTC. This codes for CASSGTSGVRYEQYF.

The gene calls are TRBV27 and TRBJ1-4; TRBD1 agrees at 7 bases. Germline lookup yields CDR1 MNHEY and CDR2 SMNVEV (reference sequence). J was trimmed by 2 bases and V by 6 bases; bases with no gene match: 12. CDR3 length: 17 amino acids. The CDR3 sequence is CASRPLGQRGTNEKLFF. Written as DNA, the CDR3 is TGTGCCAGCAGACCCTTGGGACAGAGAGGGACTAATGAAAAACTGTTTTTT.

The V gene is TRBV15, the J gene TRBJ1-5; D is uncertain. Germline CDR1 and CDR2: LNHNV and YYDKDF (reference sequence). V lost 6 bases and J 7 bases, leaving 13 bases between the germline ends. The CDR3 covers 13 residues. The CDR3 sequence is CATSQEVGQPQHF. The CDR3 coding sequence is TGTGCCACCAGTCAAGAGGTAGGCCAGCCCCAGCATTTT.

The chain has TRBV3-1 (or the pseudogene TRBV3-2) and TRBJ1-5, with a possible D match to TRBD1 (5 bases). CDR3 length: 13 amino acids. Trimming removed 4 bases at V and 6 bases at J, with 10 bases between. The germline CDR1 and CDR2 sequences are LGHDT and YNNKEL (reference sequence). The CDR3 DNA sequence: TGTGCCAGCAGCCGGCAGGGCGGTCAGCCCCAGCATTTT. Protein: CASSRQGGQPQHF.

The rearrangement uses TRBV3-1 (or the pseudogene TRBV3-2) and TRBJ2-7; D is unclear. Germline V lookup: CDR1 LGHDT, CDR2 YNNKEL (reference sequence). This CDR3 region has 14 residues. The V gene lost 6 bases and the J gene lost 0 bases, with 12 bases spanning the gap. DNA of the CDR3: TGTGCCAGCAGACTACACGCGAGCTCCTACGAGCAGTACTTC. This translates into CASRLHASSYEQYF.

V is TRBV11-3 and J is TRBJ2-2; possible D gene TRBD2, 6 bases. The CDR3 spans 15 residues. Trimming removed 5 bases from V and 5 bases from J, with 15 bases in between. Germline CDR1 SGHNT, CDR2 YENEEA. CDR3 in amino acids: CASSGDEGRTGELFF. CDR3 in DNA: TGTGCCAGCAGCGGAGATGAGGGGAGGACCGGGGAGCTGTTTTTT.

V gene TRBV7-8 combines with J gene TRBJ2-7; 7 bases fit TRBD1. Unmatched junction bases numbered 4, after V lost 5 bases and J lost 0 bases. From germline, CDR1 is SGHVS and CDR2 FQNEAQ. The CDR3 length is 14 residues. DNA for the CDR3: TGTGCCAGCAGCGAATGGGACAGCTCCTACGAGCAGTACTTC. Protein product: CASSEWDSSYEQYF.

The chain employs TRBV25-1 and TRBJ2-6; tentatively, D is TRBD2 (7 bases). Germline-derived CDR1 and CDR2 are MGHDK and SYGVNS. The CDR3 runs to 17 residues. Deletions cut 2 bases from V and 6 bases from J, with 17 bases between. The CDR3 protein is CASSEPQRGGKANVLTF. In DNA, the CDR3 is TGTGCCAGCAGTGAACCTCAAAGGGGGGGTAAGGCCAACGTCCTGACTTTC.

The genes are TRBV19 and TRBJ1-2; 8 bases match TRBD1. CDR3 size: 13 residues. CDR1 LNHDA and CDR2 SQIVND come from the germline V gene (reference sequence). DNA of the CDR3: TGTGGTACCTCAGGGGGCGCGGGCTATGGCTACACCTTC. It yields the protein CGTSGGAGYGYTF.

V gene TRBV10-3 combines with J gene TRBJ1-6; D possibly corresponds to TRBD1 (6 bases). V was pared by 8 bases and J by 9 bases, with 11 bases between. Germline CDR1 is ENHRY and CDR2 is SYGVKD. The CDR3 covers 12 residues. CDR3 sequence reads: CAIGRGSSPLHF. CDR3 nucleotides: TGTGCCATCGGCAGGGGCAGTTCACCCCTCCACTTT.

The chain carries TRBV28 and TRBJ1-1; a weak D match, TRBD1 (5 bases). The CDR3 sequence is 12 residues long. Germline V lookup: CDR1 MDHEN, CDR2 SYDVKM. V shed 7 bases and J shed 4 bases, with 10 bases lying between them. Here the CDR3 DNA reads TGTGCCAGCACGCCAAGGGGCACTGAAGCTTTCTTT. This sequence encodes CASTPRGTEAFF.

A single count supports this clone. The rearrangement uses TRBV27 and TRBJ1-2; TRBD1 matches at 7 bases. The CDR3 spans 15 residues. J was trimmed by 8 bases and V by 3 bases; bases with no gene match: 12. The germline V gene has CDR1 MNHEY and CDR2 SMNVEV (reference sequence). The CDR3 is CASSFRDRSTGGYTF. The CDR3 DNA is TGTGCCAGCAGTTTTAGGGACAGATCCACGGGGGGCTACACCTTC.